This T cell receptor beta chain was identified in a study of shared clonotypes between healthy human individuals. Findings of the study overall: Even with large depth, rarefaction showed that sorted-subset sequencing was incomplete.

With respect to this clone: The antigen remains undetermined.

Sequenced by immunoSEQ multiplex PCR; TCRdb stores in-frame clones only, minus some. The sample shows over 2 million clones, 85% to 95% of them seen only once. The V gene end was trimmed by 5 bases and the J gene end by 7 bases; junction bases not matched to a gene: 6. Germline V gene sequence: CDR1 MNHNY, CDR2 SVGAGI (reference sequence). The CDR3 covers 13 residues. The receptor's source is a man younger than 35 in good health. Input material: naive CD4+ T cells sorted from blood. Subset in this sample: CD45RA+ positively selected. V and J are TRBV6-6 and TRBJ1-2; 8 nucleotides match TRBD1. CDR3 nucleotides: TGTGCCAGCAGTCCATGGACAGGGACTGGCTACACCTTC. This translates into CASSPWTGTGYTF.